This paragraph reports one TCR beta chain. Antigen specificity is unknown. Purity exceeded 98% in all sorted populations. Expressed TCRB transcripts were sequenced because the isolated RNA had all been reverse transcribed beforehand. Using immunoSEQ multiplex PCR, the repertoire was profiled, and TCRdb retains in-frame clones only, with some absent. The sample consists of tens of thousands of clones, roughly 39% of them appearing once. The sample comes from a study of beta chain features in type 1 diabetes. Study-wide points: For cells with high TCR expression, cDNA sequencing could yield over-representation. In every one of the four CD4+ subsets, TCRB CDR3s were moderately but significantly shorter in Type 1 diabetes patients.

The CDR3 sequence is 15 residues long. The germline V and J ends were trimmed by 0 bases and 4 bases, with 10 bases remaining between them. Germline CDR1 is LGHNA and CDR2 is YNFKEQ. The chain joins TRBV4-2 to TRBJ2-1; D might be TRBD2 (5 bases). The material sequenced was Tregs from blood. This clonotype was sampled from a man aged 25-45 years with type 1 diabetes. The CDR3 DNA is TGTGCCAGCAGCCAAGAGAGGACTGTGTACAATGAGCAGTTCTTC. Translating it yields CASSQERTVYNEQFF.